Given below is one T cell receptor (beta chain) in context. This sample is drawn from a study of blood T cell repertoires in COVID-19. Study-wide context: COVID-19 samples collected from the United States, Italy and Spain covered acute and convalescent phases. The cDNA or gDNA used as material had been derived from T cells, B-cell-depleted T cells, or PBMCs.

Germline CDR1 is SGHNT and CDR2 is YYREEE (reference sequence). V shed 5 bases, J shed 0 bases, and the junction held 12 bases outside the gene matches. This CDR3 is built from 19 residues. In the original processing: Amplified reference gene primers provided the basis for estimating nucleated cell counts. TCRdb keeps only in-frame clones here, not all; method: immunoSEQ multiplex PCR. V, J and clone size are taken as reported in that table, and D and trimming were inferred from the DNA itself. The table includes under 200,000 clones, around three quarters detected once. This TCR derives from a man in his sixties or seventies with active or convalescent COVID-19. The chain joins TRBV5-4 to TRBJ2-3; TRBD2 matches 13 bases. The sequenced sample consisted of peripheral blood. CDR3 residues: CASRKFGTSGVLSTDTQYF. CDR3 DNA: TGTGCCAGCAGAAAGTTCGGGACTAGCGGGGTCCTTAGCACAGATACGCAGTATTTT.